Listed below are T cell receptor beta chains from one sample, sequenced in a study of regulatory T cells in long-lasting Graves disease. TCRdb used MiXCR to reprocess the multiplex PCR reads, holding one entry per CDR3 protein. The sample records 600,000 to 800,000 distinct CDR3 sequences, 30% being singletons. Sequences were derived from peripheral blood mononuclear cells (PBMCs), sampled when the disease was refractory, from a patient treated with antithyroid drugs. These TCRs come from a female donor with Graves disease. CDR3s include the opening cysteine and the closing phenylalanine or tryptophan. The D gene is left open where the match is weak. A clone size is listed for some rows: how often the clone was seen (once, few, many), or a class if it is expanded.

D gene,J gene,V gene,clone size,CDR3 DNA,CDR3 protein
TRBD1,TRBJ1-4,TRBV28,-,TGTGCCAGCGGCCTGGACAGGGAAATGTTTTTT,CASGLDREMFF
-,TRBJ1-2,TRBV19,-,TGTGCCAGTAGTGAGACTTATAACTATGGCTACACCTTC,CASSETYNYGYTF
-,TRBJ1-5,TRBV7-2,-,TGTGCCAGCAGCTTAGACTTGGCCAGCTATAGCAATCAGCCCCAGCATTTT,CASSLDLASYSNQPQHF
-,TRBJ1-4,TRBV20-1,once,TGCAGTGCTAGCGGGGCCTACTCTAATGAAAAACTGTTTTTT,CSASGAYSNEKLFF
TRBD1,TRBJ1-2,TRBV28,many,TGTGCCAGCAGTTTACGGGACAGTGGCTACACCTTC,CASSLRDSGYTF
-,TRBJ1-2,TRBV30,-,TGTGCCTGCGCCGCAGGGGTCCTGGGTGGCTACACCTTC,CACAAGVLGGYTF
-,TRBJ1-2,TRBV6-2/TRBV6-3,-,TGTGCCAGCAGTTACTCGAAAAGCAGACAGGGCTACACCTTC,CASSYSKSRQGYTF
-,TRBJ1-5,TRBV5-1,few,TGCGCCAGCAGCTTGGGATGGACCCATTGGACAGCCACCATCACCAGCAATCAGCCCCAGCATTTT,CASSLGWTHWTATITSNQPQHF
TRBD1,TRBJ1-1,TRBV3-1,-,TGTGCCAGCAGCCGCACACAGGGGGAGGGTGAAGCTTTCTTT,CASSRTQGEGEAFF
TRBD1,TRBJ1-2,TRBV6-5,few,TGTGCCAGCAGTTATTTAGGGCGAACAGGGGTAGACTATGGCTACACCTTC,CASSYLGRTGVDYGYTF
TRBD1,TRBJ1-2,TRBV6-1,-,TGTGCCAGCAGCGGACAGGGGGTTGGTTGGGATGGCTACACCTTC,CASSGQGVGWDGYTF
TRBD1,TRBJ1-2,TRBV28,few,TGTGCCAGCACTTCGGGACAGAGGGACTATGGCTACACCTTC,CASTSGQRDYGYTF
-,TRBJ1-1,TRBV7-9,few,TGTGCCAGCAGCTTACCGCCCCGGCGGCCGAACACTGAAGCTTTCTTT,CASSLPPRRPNTEAFF
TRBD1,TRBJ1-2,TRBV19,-,TGTGCCAGTAGGGAATATCCGGGACAGCTTAACTATGGCTACACCTTC,CASREYPGQLNYGYTF
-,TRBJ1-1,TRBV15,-,TGTGCCACCAGTGCAGGGATGTTCACTGAAGCTTTCTTT,CATSAGMFTEAFF
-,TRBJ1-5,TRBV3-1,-,TGCGCCAGCAGCCAATTAGGGACGAATCAGCCCCAGCATTTT,CASSQLGTNQPQHF
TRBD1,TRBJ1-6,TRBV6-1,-,TGTGCCAGCAAAGCAAGCACGGGACAGGGTTCACCCCTCCACTTT,CASKASTGQGSPLHF
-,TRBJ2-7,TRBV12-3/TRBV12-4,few,TGTGCCAGCAGTTTTACACGGAACACCTACGAGCAGTACTTC,CASSFTRNTYEQYF
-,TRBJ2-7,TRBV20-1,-,TGCAGTGCTGGGGCCGGAGGCTACGAGCAGTACTTC,CSAGAGGYEQYF
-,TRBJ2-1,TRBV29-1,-,TGCAGCGTTGCTTTACTTCCACCTAACAGGGATCTGAGGAATGAGCAGTTCTTC,CSVALLPPNRDLRNEQFF
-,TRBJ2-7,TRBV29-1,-,TGCAGCGTTCGCGGGGCGGGACGACGCTACGAGCAGTACTTC,CSVRGAGRRYEQYF
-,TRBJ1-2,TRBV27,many,TGTGCCAGCAGCCCGGCCTTAGACTTCCTCTCAAGGGGCTACACCTTC,CASSPALDFLSRGYTF
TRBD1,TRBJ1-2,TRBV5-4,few,TGTGCCAGCAGCTTGGCGTCGGGGACAGGGGGCGCGGTTGGCTACACCTTC,CASSLASGTGGAVGYTF
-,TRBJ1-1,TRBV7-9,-,TGTGCCAGCAGCTTACTTCCCAGGGGAGGCACTGAAGCTTTCTTT,CASSLLPRGGTEAFF
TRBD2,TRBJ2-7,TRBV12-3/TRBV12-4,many,TGTGCCAGCAGTCGCGGCACTAGCGGGGGTTACGAGCAGTACTTC,CASSRGTSGGYEQYF
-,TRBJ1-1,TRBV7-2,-,TGTGCCAGCGCACAACAGGGAATCGGGAACACTGAAGCTTTCTTT,CASAQQGIGNTEAFF
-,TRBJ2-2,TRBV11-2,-,TGTGCCAGCAGCTTATGGACACCGAACACCGGGGAGCTGTTTTTT,CASSLWTPNTGELFF
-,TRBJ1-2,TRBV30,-,TGTGCCTGGAGTCTAGGTTGGCCTGACTATGGCTACACCTTC,CAWSLGWPDYGYTF
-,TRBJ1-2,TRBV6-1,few,TGTGCCAGCTCTCGACCAGCGGCATATGGCTACACCTTC,CASSRPAAYGYTF
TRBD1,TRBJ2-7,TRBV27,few,TGTGCCAGCAAAAGGACAGGGATATACGAGCAGTACTTC,CASKRTGIYEQYF
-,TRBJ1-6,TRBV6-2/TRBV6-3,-,TGTGCCAGCAGTGAACAGAATTCACCCCTCCACTTT,CASSEQNSPLHF
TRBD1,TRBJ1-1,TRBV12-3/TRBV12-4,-,TGTGCCAGCAACTCACAGGGGGCTAACACTGAAGCTTTCTTT,CASNSQGANTEAFF
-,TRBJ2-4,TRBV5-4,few,TGTGCCAGCAGCAACGGGCCCCGAGGGAACATTCAGTACTTC,CASSNGPRGNIQYF
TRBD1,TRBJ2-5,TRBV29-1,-,TGCAGCGTCGCCCCGAGGGCCGGGACAGGGATAGAGACCCAGTACTTC,CSVAPRAGTGIETQYF
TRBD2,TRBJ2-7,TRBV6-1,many,TGTGCCAGCAGTCTAAGACTAGCGGAGCTTTACGAGCAGTACTTC,CASSLRLAELYEQYF
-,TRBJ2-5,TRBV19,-,TGTGCCAGTAGTATGATCGGTGCGGAGACCCAGTACTTC,CASSMIGAETQYF
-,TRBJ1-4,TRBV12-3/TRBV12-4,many,TGTGCCAGCAGCCCAACCAGTCTGACAGGAGTAAAACTGTTTTTT,CASSPTSLTGVKLFF
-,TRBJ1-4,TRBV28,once,TGTGCCAGCAGTTTCGACGGGGTAGTTGAAAAACTGTTTTTT,CASSFDGVVEKLFF
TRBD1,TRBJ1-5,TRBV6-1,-,TGTGCCAGCAGTGAAGCGCGACAGGGACTGAGGACCCAGCATTTT,CASSEARQGLRTQHF
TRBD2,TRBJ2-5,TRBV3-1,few,TGTGCCAGCAGCCAAGTGAACGGGAGGGCCGTTCAAGAGACCCAGTACTTC,CASSQVNGRAVQETQYF
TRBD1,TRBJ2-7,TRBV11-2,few,TGTGCCAGCAGCTCCCGGACAGGGCGCGAGCAGTACTTC,CASSSRTGREQYF
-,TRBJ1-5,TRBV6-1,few,TGTGCCACCGCGGGGGGATGGAGTCAGCCCCAGCATTTT,CATAGGWSQPQHF
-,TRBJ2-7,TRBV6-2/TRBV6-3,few,TGTGCCAGCAGCTCCTACGGCCTATCCTACGAGCAGTACTTC,CASSSYGLSYEQYF
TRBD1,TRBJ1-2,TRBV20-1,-,TGCAGTGCGGACAGGAAGGGAGGCTACACCTTC,CSADRKGGYTF
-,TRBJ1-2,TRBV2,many,TGTGCCAGCAGTGAACCCACAGGGATATGGGGCTACACCTTC,CASSEPTGIWGYTF
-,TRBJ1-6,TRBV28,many,TGTGCCAGCAGCCTTCCCGGGGCGGATTCTAATTCACCCCTCCACTTT,CASSLPGADSNSPLHF
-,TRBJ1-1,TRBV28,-,TGTGCCAGCAGTAACGCCCCGGGACAGAACACTGAAGCTTTCTTT,CASSNAPGQNTEAFF
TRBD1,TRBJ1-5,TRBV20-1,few,TGCAGTGCGAAGACAGGGACCGATCAGCCCCAGCATTTT,CSAKTGTDQPQHF
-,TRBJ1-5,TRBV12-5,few,TGTGCTAGTGGACCGAGTGGCTGGGGCAATCAGCCCCAGCATTTT,CASGPSGWGNQPQHF
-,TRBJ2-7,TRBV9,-,TGTGCCAGCAGCGCATCGGACAGACCCCAAGGAGGGCAGTACTTC,CASSASDRPQGGQYF
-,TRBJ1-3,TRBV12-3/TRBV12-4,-,TGTGCCAGCAGCCCCCGATTTGGCGGGGAAGTAACTGGAAACACCATATATTTT,CASSPRFGGEVTGNTIYF
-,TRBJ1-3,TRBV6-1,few,TGTGCCAGCAGGACAGGTGGGGCATACACCATATATTTT,CASRTGGAYTIYF